The 14 T cell receptor beta chains given below trace back to one sample, sequenced in a study of response to subunit inactivated influenza vaccine. TCRdb passed the RT-PCR reads through MiXCR, listing each CDR3 protein once. The sample includes approximately 490,000 distinct CDR3 sequences, more than 7% of them seen just once. Sequences were derived from PBMCs from blood, sampled roughly 24 months after vaccination. Source of these receptors: a man aged 50 to 69 who received an inactivated influenza vaccine.

This clonotype was observed many times. The chain carries TRBV12-3 or TRBV12-4 and TRBJ1-2, with D hard to call. Trimming pared 1 base from V and 7 bases from J, leaving 13 bases between. The CDR3 is made up of 14 amino acids. This CDR3 reads CASSLGAVSGGYTF. The DNA for the CDR3 is TGTGCCAGCAGTTTAGGGGCAGTCTCCGGTGGCTACACCTTC.

The table lists this clonotype with a few counts. The chain recombines TRBV30 with TRBJ1-1; a weak D match, TRBD1 (5 bases). Trimming took off 0 bases at V and 11 bases at J, with 13 bases between the two ends. There are 12 residues in the CDR3. Germline lookup yields CDR1 GTSNPN and CDR2 SVGIG (reference sequence). In DNA form, the CDR3 reads TGTGCCTGGAGTGTACTGGGACCGAGTGCTTTCTTT. Translation gives CAWSVLGPSAFF.

In regard to this clonotype: The junction departs from the called germline gene at one end, perhaps through a read error. This rearrangement joins TRBV3-1 to TRBJ2-4, with D maybe TRBD2 (5 bases). The CDR3 extends over 19 amino acids. Looked up from germline, CDR1 is LGHDT and CDR2 is YNNKEL (reference sequence). In DNA form, the CDR3 reads TGTGCCTGCAGCCAAGAGCGGTCTATGTCTCCCAGAGCCAAAAACATTCAGTACTTC. It specifies CACSQERSMSPRAKNIQYF.

The gene calls are TRBV20-1 and TRBJ1-5, with D maybe TRBD1 (5 bases). Germline CDR1 and CDR2: DFQATT and SNEGSKA (reference sequence). Trimming left V 5 bases short and J 0 bases short, with 14 bases between. The CDR3 contains 15 residues. CDR3 nucleotides: TGCAGTGCTTTACAGGAGGGGTTTAGCAATCAGCCCCAGCATTTT. Translation gives CSALQEGFSNQPQHF.

This clonotype has at least ten counts. The chain combines TRBV10-3 with TRBJ1-2, with D uncertain. With 11 bases removed from V and 0 bases from J, the gap between germline ends came to 7 bases. The CDR3 extends over 11 amino acids. CDR1 is ENHRY, CDR2 SYGVKD, per germline. The CDR3 DNA reads as TGTGCCGGAGGAGCTAACTATGGCTACACCTTC. Residues: CAGGANYGYTF.

This clonotype was seen more than once but under ten times. V and J are TRBV20-1 and TRBJ2-5, with 7 bases lining up with TRBD2. From germline, CDR1 is DFQATT and CDR2 SNEGSKA (reference sequence). The length of the CDR3 is 13 residues. V lost 3 bases and J lost 5; bases outside the gene matches: 6. This CDR3 is CSASPTSWETQYF. CDR3 nucleotide sequence: TGCAGTGCTAGTCCGACTAGCTGGGAGACCCAGTACTTC.

This clonotype was found a few times. The chain combines TRBV2 with TRBJ2-7, with D possibly TRBD1 on 6 matching bases. The germline CDR1 and CDR2 sequences are SNHLY and FYNNEI. Trimming removed 8 bases at V and 3 bases at J, with 23 bases between. This CDR3 has 16 amino acids. CDR3 in amino acids: CASQGQGRILSYEQYF. The DNA for the CDR3 is TGTGCCAGCCAAGGGCAGGGGAGAATCCTTAGCTACGAGCAGTACTTC.

This clonotype was seen at least ten times. This sequence joins TRBV20-1 and TRBJ1-2; D gene unclear. CDR1 DFQATT and CDR2 SNEGSKA come from the germline V gene (reference sequence). The CDR3 length is 14 residues. Trimming pared 3 bases from V and 5 bases from J, leaving 16 bases between. The CDR3 here is CSASDEDSGYGYTF. The CDR3 DNA is TGCAGTGCTAGTGATGAGGACTCGGGGTATGGCTACACCTTC.

This clonotype was seen more than once but under ten times. As DNA, the CDR3 is TGTGCCAGCAGTGCGGACTATAGCTCTGGAAACACCATATATTTT. Protein sequence: CASSADYSSGNTIYF. This sequence joins TRBV2 and TRBJ1-3; D not certain. The germline gives CDR1 SNHLY, CDR2 FYNNEI. This CDR3 comprises 15 residues. Trimming took 4 bases from V and 0 from J, leaving 10 bases between them. Full variable domain (rest looked up from reference TRBV2 and TRBJ1-3): EPEVTQTPSHQVTQMGQEVILRCVPISNHLYFYWYRQILGQKVEFLVSFYNNEISEKSEIFDDQFSVERPDGSNFTLKIRSTKLEDSAMYFCASSADYSSGNTIYFGEGSWLTVV.

This clonotype has ten or more counts. V gene TRBV12-3 or TRBV12-4 combines with J gene TRBJ2-5, with D hard to call. V was shortened by 3 bases and J by 4 bases, with 9 bases between the two germline ends. The CDR3 consists of 13 residues. The CDR3 region has the DNA TGTGCCAGCAGTTTTGTGTCACCAGAGACCCAGTACTTC. Translated, it gives CASSFVSPETQYF.

The chain links TRBV29-1 to TRBJ2-3; no clear D. CDR1 SQVTM and CDR2 ANQGSEA come from the germline V gene. The CDR3 spans 13 residues. The CDR3 loop is CGVYTAITDTQYF. CDR3 bases: TGCGGAGTCTACACGGCCATCACAGATACGCAGTATTTT.

The chain employs TRBV29-1 and TRBJ2-5; 7 nucleotides align to TRBD1. Germline loops: CDR1 SQVTM, CDR2 ANQGSEA. Losses at the gene ends were 3 bases for V and 7 bases for J; bases not matched to a gene: 14. The length of the CDR3 is 15 residues. CDR3 amino acids: CSVDPLWDSAGTQYF. CDR3 in DNA: TGCAGCGTTGATCCTCTTTGGGACAGCGCCGGGACCCAGTACTTC.

This clonotype was counted a few times. This rearrangement joins TRBV24-1 to TRBJ2-3; D not resolved. Trimming took off 1 base at V and 7 bases at J, with 8 bases between the two ends. CDR3 length equals 13 residues. Per the germline V gene, CDR1 is KGHDR and CDR2 is SFDVKD. CDR3 sequence reads: CATSDFVGNTQYF. The CDR3 DNA follows: TGTGCCACCAGTGATTTTGTGGGGAATACGCAGTATTTT.

V gene TRBV20-1 combines with J gene TRBJ1-1; no definite D call. The germline V gene encodes CDR1 DFQATT and CDR2 SNEGSKA (reference sequence). V was clipped by 6 bases and J by 0 bases, with 14 bases between them. The CDR3 consists of 14 residues. This chain's CDR3 is CSALRGTMNTEAFF. Here the CDR3 DNA reads TGCAGTGCCCTGCGCGGCACTATGAACACTGAAGCTTTCTTT.